These 15 T cell receptor beta chains share one sample of origin, sequenced in a study of CD8 T cells in Susac syndrome. An amount of RNA that ranged from roughly 0.5 to 1 ug was reverse transcribed with random hexamers. TCRdb reprocessed the immunoSEQ multiplex PCR reads via MiXCR and lists one record per CDR3 protein. The sample records tens of thousands of distinct CDR3 sequences, 95% to 97% being singletons. Material: CD8+ T cells from PBMCs. The source is a human donor with Susac syndrome.

The chain joins TRBV28 to TRBJ2-1; TRBD2 agrees at 12 bases. Germline V lookup: CDR1 MDHEN, CDR2 SYDVKM. Germline trimming cut 10 bases from V and 4 bases from J; bases unmatched to any gene: 5. The CDR3 extends over 14 amino acids. In DNA form, the CDR3 reads TGTGCCATCGCTGGGACTAGCGGGTACAATGAGCAGTTCTTC. Protein: CAIAGTSGYNEQFF.

This clonotype came up once. The rearrangement links TRBV20-1 to TRBJ1-1; the match to TRBD1 covers 8 bases. Germline V gene data show CDR1 as DFQATT and CDR2 as SNEGSKA (reference sequence). After removal of 5 bases from V and 5 bases from J, the junction contained 7 bases not matched to a gene. This CDR3 is built from 13 residues. The CDR3 sequence: CSALDRGKTEAFF. The CDR3 bases are TGCAGTGCTCTTGACAGGGGAAAAACTGAAGCTTTCTTT.

The chain couples TRBV30 to TRBJ2-1; 8 bases line up with TRBD1. From germline, CDR1 is GTSNPN and CDR2 SVGIG (reference sequence). Trimming cost V 3 bases and J 7 bases; bases outside gene matches: 11. The CDR3 is 15 residues long. The chain's CDR3 is CAWSGRGQTWNEQFF. CDR3 bases: TGTGCCTGGAGCGGCAGGGGGCAAACATGGAATGAGCAGTTCTTC.

The chain has TRBV24-1 and TRBJ2-7; D is tentatively TRBD1 or TRBD2 (5 bases each). CDR3 length: 13 amino acids. The V gene lost 7 bases and the J gene lost 7 bases, with 16 bases spanning the gap. In germline, CDR1 is KGHDR, CDR2 SFDVKD. Here the CDR3 reads CATRDFNSGEQYF. The CDR3, as DNA: TGTGCCACCAGGGACTTTAACTCAGGGGAGCAGTACTTC.

The chain is built from TRBV28 and TRBJ2-3; no clear D. Germline CDR1 reads MDHEN; CDR2 reads SYDVKM. The V end lost 5 bases, the J end lost 3 bases, and 12 bases lay between the germline ends. This CDR3 has 14 residues. CDR3 loop: CASSPSASTDTQYF. In nucleotides, the CDR3 is TGTGCCAGCAGTCCATCCGCGTCTACAGATACGCAGTATTTT.

This chain connects TRBV7-9 to TRBJ2-2; 13 nucleotides agree with TRBD2. V shed 5 bases, J shed 4 bases, and the junction held 4 bases outside the gene matches. This CDR3 is 16 amino acids long. Germline CDR1 and CDR2: SEHNR and FQNEAQ (reference sequence). The DNA for the CDR3 is TGTGCCAGCAGCCCCGGACTAGCGGGAGTCACCGGGGAGCTGTTTTTT. It translates to CASSPGLAGVTGELFF.

The chain has TRBV9 and TRBJ1-1; 7 bases align to TRBD1. V shed 6 bases, J shed 1 base, and the junction held 9 bases outside the gene matches. The CDR3 extends over 15 amino acids. Germline lookup yields CDR1 SGDLS and CDR2 YYNGEE. CDR3 in DNA: TGTGCCAGCACCCCGGGACAGTATCCGAACACTGAAGCTTTCTTT. This translates into CASTPGQYPNTEAFF.

The chain employs TRBV12-3 or TRBV12-4 and TRBJ2-7; tentatively, D is TRBD2 (5 bases). The length of the CDR3 is 15 residues. The V end lost 2 bases, the J end lost 3 bases, and 14 bases lay between the germline ends. The CDR3, as DNA: TGTGCCAGCAGTTTATCCCGGGATGCAGACTACGAGCAGTACTTC. It codes for CASSLSRDADYEQYF.

The rearrangement links TRBV9 to TRBJ2-5; tentatively, D is TRBD2 (6 bases). The length of the CDR3 is 15 residues. Germline CDR1 reads SGDLS; CDR2 reads YYNGEE. V dropped 0 bases and J dropped 1 base, with 10 bases sitting between them. CDR3 region: CASSVGGGSQETQYF. For the CDR3, the DNA is TGTGCCAGCAGCGTAGGGGGAGGCAGCCAAGAGACCCAGTACTTC.

The V gene is TRBV29-1, the J gene TRBJ1-1; 8 nucleotides match TRBD1. The CDR3 is 11 residues long. The germline gives CDR1 SQVTM, CDR2 ANQGSEA. Trimming at V came to 7 bases and at J to 8 bases, leaving 6 bases not matched to a gene. In DNA form, the CDR3 reads TGCAGCGCAACCGGGACAGGAGAAGCTTTCTTT. Translating gives CSATGTGEAFF.

The chain carries TRBV30 and TRBJ2-2; D is uncertain. V was shortened by 4 bases and J by 0 bases, with 9 bases between the two germline ends. Germline assignment: CDR1 GTSNPN and CDR2 SVGIG (reference sequence). The CDR3 spans 14 residues. CDR3 bases: TGTGCCTGGAATGAAGCTGCGAACACCGGGGAGCTGTTTTTT. Its protein product is CAWNEAANTGELFF. Looking up the rest from reference TRBV30 and TRBJ2-2 gives the full variable domain: SQTIHQWPATLVQPVGSPLSLECTVEGTSNPNLYWYRQAAGRGLQLLFYSVGIGQISSEVPQNLSASRPQDRQFILSSKKLLLSDSGFYLCAWNEAANTGELFFGEGSRLTVL.

This clonotype has just one count. V gene TRBV20-1 combines with J gene TRBJ1-5; 7 bases map to TRBD1. The CDR3 consists of 15 residues. Per germline, CDR1 DFQATT and CDR2 SNEGSKA (reference sequence). The V gene end was trimmed by 1 base and the J gene end by 5 bases; junction bases not matched to a gene: 8. The DNA of the CDR3 is TGCAGTGCTAGAGCGGGTAGGACAGGACATCAGCCCCAGCATTTT. As protein: CSARAGRTGHQPQHF.

The chain has TRBV20-1 and TRBJ1-2; D perhaps matches TRBD1 (6 bases). V was pared by 4 bases and J by 8 bases, with 14 bases between. This CDR3 is built from 12 residues. Germline V gene data show CDR1 as DFQATT and CDR2 as SNEGSKA (reference sequence). The CDR3 protein is CSAKDRLGGYTF. The CDR3 DNA reads as TGCAGTGCTAAAGACAGGCTAGGAGGCTACACCTTC.

The chain uses TRBV29-1 and TRBJ1-2; TRBD1 agrees at 7 bases. V dropped 6 bases and J dropped 1; count of bases not matched to a gene: 8. CDR1 and CDR2 from the germline V gene are SQVTM and ANQGSEA. The CDR3 is made up of 14 amino acids. CDR3 in DNA: TGCAGCGTCCCCGGGACAGAGCATAACTATGGCTACACCTTC. Its protein is CSVPGTEHNYGYTF.

This chain joins TRBV7-2 and TRBJ2-1; D is undetermined. Germline CDR1 SGHTA, CDR2 FQGNSA. Deletions cut 4 bases from V and 8 bases from J, with 9 bases between. The CDR3 has 12 amino acids. The CDR3 region is CASSYIGDEQFF. CDR3 sequence (DNA): TGTGCCAGCAGCTATATAGGAGATGAGCAGTTCTTC.